Below, 31 T cell receptor beta chains from the same sample are listed, as sequenced in a study of cytomegalovirus exposure and HLA in healthy donors. The PCR contained 60 Vbeta and 13 Jbeta primers. The data were produced by immunoSEQ multiplex PCR, yet TCRdb's version contains in-frame clones alone and is incomplete. The table shows 150,000 to 160,000 clones, with about 88% occurring only once. Specimen: PBMCs. Source of these receptors: a woman under 30 in good health and CMV-seronegative.

This chain links TRBV5-4 with TRBJ2-7; D not resolved. This CDR3 has 12 amino acids. Germline-derived CDR1 and CDR2 are SGHNT and YYREEE (reference sequence). Trimming removed 4 bases from V and 4 bases from J, with 9 bases in between. CDR3 in amino acids: CASSLDRYEQYF. As DNA, the CDR3 is TGTGCCAGCAGCCTGGACCGGTACGAGCAGTACTTC.

The chain has TRBV7-9 and TRBJ1-2; 10 nucleotides agree with TRBD1. V gave up 10 bases and J gave up 4 bases; unmatched junction bases: 15. The length of the CDR3 is 16 residues. Germline V CDR1 and CDR2: SEHNR, FQNEAQ (reference sequence). DNA for the CDR3: TGTGCCACCCACCGGGGACAGGGGCGGTCTAGCTATGGCTACACCTTC. It translates to CATHRGQGRSSYGYTF.

This clone was found once. The chain uses TRBV9 and TRBJ2-1, with a weak D call TRBD1 (6 bases). This CDR3 spans 13 amino acids. Trimming cost V 0 bases and J 12 bases, with 13 bases left between them. CDR1 and CDR2 (germline): SGDLS, YYNGEE. CDR3 DNA: TGTGCCAGCAGCGTAGAGGGAAGGGGGTCGCAGTTCTTC. Translating it yields CASSVEGRGSQFF.

The CDR3: CASGVMGTGRDEQYF. CDR3 sequence (DNA): TGTGCCAGCGGGGTGATGGGGACAGGGCGCGACGAGCAGTACTTC. The V call is TRBV21-1, the J call TRBJ2-7; the D call of TRBD1 is as the table states it, not checked on the DNA. TRBV21-1 corresponds to a pseudogene. This CDR3 contains 15 residues.

The chain links TRBV7-2 to TRBJ2-5; TRBD2 matches at 11 bases. The CDR3 sequence is 17 residues long. Germline V gene sequence: CDR1 SGHTA, CDR2 FQGNSA. V was clipped by 4 bases and J by 2 bases; unmatched bases: 9. CDR3 coding DNA: TGTGCCAGCAGCTGGAGACTAGCGGGATCCGTACAAGAGACCCAGTACTTC. It translates to CASSWRLAGSVQETQYF.

The chain is built from TRBV5-1 and TRBJ2-7; 7 bases are a match to TRBD1. Germline V gene sequence: CDR1 SGHRS, CDR2 YFSETQ. The CDR3 length is 14 residues. The J segment lost 5 bases and the V segment lost 2 bases, leaving 7 bases of the junction unmatched. CDR3 sequence reads: CASSFRTGADEQYF. The CDR3 DNA reads TGCGCCAGCAGCTTTCGTACAGGGGCGGACGAGCAGTACTTC.

This clone has only a few counts. The CDR3 loop reads CASTGGGVYGYTF. In nucleotides, the CDR3 is TGTGCCAGCACGGGGGGCGGGGTCTATGGCTACACCTTC. The chain carries TRBV5-6 and TRBJ1-2, with D maybe TRBD1 (6 bases). CDR3 length equals 13 residues. V shed 6 bases and J shed 4 bases, with 13 bases lying between them. Per the germline V gene, CDR1 is SGHDT and CDR2 is YYEEEE.

V gene TRBV9 combines with J gene TRBJ2-5; the match to TRBD2 covers 8 bases. CDR1 SGDLS and CDR2 YYNGEE come from the germline V gene. The CDR3 length is 14 residues. Losses at the gene ends were 2 bases for V and 2 bases for J; bases not matched to a gene: 2. CDR3 region: CASSVSGVQETQYF. The DNA of the CDR3 is TGTGCCAGCAGCGTTAGCGGGGTTCAAGAGACCCAGTACTTC.

The chain joins TRBV19 to TRBJ1-2; 11 bases are a match to TRBD1. Germline V gene sequence: CDR1 LNHDA, CDR2 SQIVND (reference sequence). Trimming at V came to 7 bases and at J to 4 bases, leaving 8 bases not matched to a gene. CDR3 length: 15 residues. The CDR3 loop is CASTPDRGLVYGYTF. The CDR3 coding sequence is TGTGCCAGTACCCCGGACAGGGGGCTTGTCTATGGCTACACCTTC. The whole variable domain, filled in from reference TRBV19 and TRBJ1-2, reads DGGITQSPKYLFRKEGQNVTLSCEQNLNHDAMYWYRQDPGQGLRLIYYSQIVNDFQKGDIAEGYSVSREKKESFPLTVTSAQKNPTAFYLCASTPDRGLVYGYTFGSGTRLTVV.

The chain has TRBV18 and TRBJ2-7, with 7 bases lining up with TRBD1. The CDR3 is 14 residues long. Germline V lookup: CDR1 KGHSH, CDR2 LQKENI. V was clipped by 5 bases and J by 2 bases; unmatched bases: 6. The CDR3: CASSSGTATYEQYF. As DNA, the CDR3 is TGTGCCAGCTCATCCGGGACAGCGACCTACGAGCAGTACTTC.

The rearrangement joins TRBV7-9 to TRBJ2-6; TRBD1 matches at 8 bases. The length of the CDR3 is 19 residues. Germline V gene sequence: CDR1 SEHNR, CDR2 FQNEAQ (reference sequence). The trim removed 2 bases at V and 2 bases at J, leaving 11 bases unmatched. CDR3: CASSLHLRQGSAGANVLTF. CDR3 sequence (DNA): TGTGCCAGCAGCTTACATCTCCGACAGGGGTCGGCTGGGGCCAACGTCCTGACTTTC.

This chain joins TRBV5-1 and TRBJ1-5; 9 bases map to TRBD1. Trimming at V came to 4 bases and at J to 0 bases, leaving 2 bases not matched to a gene. The length of the CDR3 is 15 residues. In germline, CDR1 is SGHRS, CDR2 YFSETQ. The CDR3 loop is CASSQTGGSNQPQHF. The CDR3 DNA follows: TGCGCCAGCAGCCAGACAGGGGGTAGCAATCAGCCCCAGCATTTT.

The V call is TRBV7-9, the J call TRBJ2-5; the D gene is possibly TRBD2 (5 bases). The CDR3 runs to 12 residues. In germline, CDR1 is SEHNR, CDR2 FQNEAQ (reference sequence). The V and J ends lost 5 bases and 5 bases respectively, with 9 bases between them. CDR3 nucleotides: TGTGCCAGCAGCAACGAGGGTGAGACCCAGTACTTC. Its protein product is CASSNEGETQYF.

The chain combines TRBV29-1 with TRBJ2-7; TRBD1 agrees at 8 bases. Germline CDR1 is SQVTM and CDR2 is ANQGSEA. Trimming cost V 7 bases and J 7 bases; bases outside gene matches: 12. The CDR3 is 13 residues long. In DNA form, the CDR3 reads TGCAGCGGCGGGACAGGACCTTGGGGGGAGCAGTACTTC. This gives the protein CSGGTGPWGEQYF.

This clone came up once. The chain links TRBV28 to TRBJ2-7, with TRBD2 matching 12 bases. This CDR3 is built from 15 residues. CDR1 and CDR2 (germline): MDHEN, SYDVKM. The V segment lost 1 base and the J segment 9 bases; nucleotides outside the gene matches: 7. The CDR3 DNA sequence: TGTGCCAGCAGTTTATCCGAGACTAGCGGGAGCCGGCAGTACTTC. It specifies CASSLSETSGSRQYF.

V gene TRBV7-2 combines with J gene TRBJ2-7; 7 bases map to TRBD1. The CDR3 runs to 14 residues. With 7 bases clipped from V and 7 bases from J, the junction kept 13 bases outside the gene matches. Looked up from germline, CDR1 is SGHTA and CDR2 is FQGNSA. DNA of the CDR3: TGTGCCAGCACCACAAGGGACAGAGATGGAGAGCAGTACTTC. It specifies CASTTRDRDGEQYF.

The CDR3 is CASSLVGGSYEQYF. The CDR3 DNA reads as TGCGCCAGCAGCTTGGTAGGGGGCTCCTACGAGCAGTACTTC. The rearrangement joins TRBV5-1 to TRBJ2-7, with D possibly being TRBD1 (6 bases). The CDR3 has 14 residues. The ends were cut back, 0 bases at V and 0 bases at J, with 7 bases in the middle. The germline CDR1 and CDR2 sequences are SGHRS and YFSETQ.

This clone was counted only a few times. The rearrangement links TRBV10-3 to TRBJ1-2, with 7 bases that match TRBD1. V lost 2 bases to trimming and J lost 7 bases; unmatched junction nucleotides: 7. This CDR3 has 14 residues. Germline loops: CDR1 ENHRY, CDR2 SYGVKD. The DNA for the CDR3 is TGTGCCATCAGTGAGGAGGGGGCAGCGCGTGGCTACACCTTC. It specifies CAISEEGAARGYTF.

The J gene is TRBJ2-7, the V gene TRBV9; D is unresolved. The ends were cut back, 0 bases at V and 3 bases at J, with 16 bases in the middle. The CDR3 is 16 residues long. CDR1 and CDR2 from the germline V gene are SGDLS and YYNGEE. The CDR3 sequence: CASSVGVRSADYEQYF. As DNA, the CDR3 is TGTGCCAGCAGCGTAGGAGTGAGGTCCGCGGACTACGAGCAGTACTTC.

This chain joins TRBV5-1 and TRBJ2-3; D remains ambiguous. The CDR3 is 15 residues long. CDR1 is SGHRS, CDR2 YFSETQ, per germline. Trimming pared 3 bases from V and 3 bases from J, leaving 14 bases between. In nucleotides, the CDR3 is TGCGCCAGCAGCTCCGATCTAGTGGCGACAGATACGCAGTATTTT. This encodes CASSSDLVATDTQYF.

This clone was seen once. This chain connects TRBV30 to TRBJ1-2; the D is unclear. Trimming removed 2 bases from V and 0 bases from J, with 10 bases in between. Germline assignment: CDR1 GTSNPN and CDR2 SVGIG (reference sequence). The CDR3 contains 14 residues. This chain's CDR3 is CAWSLRATNYGYTF. CDR3 sequence (DNA): TGTGCCTGGAGTCTCCGAGCCACTAACTATGGCTACACCTTC.

CDR3 DNA sequence: TGTGCCTTGGCGGGACAGGGGGCGAGAACGTACAATGAGCAGTTCTTC. Its protein is CALAGQGARTYNEQFF. The V and J genes are TRBV30 and TRBJ2-1; 12 bases line up with TRBD1. The ends lost 7 bases at V and 4 bases at J; junction bases unmatched: 11. The CDR3 runs to 16 residues. Germline-derived CDR1 and CDR2 are GTSNPN and SVGIG (reference sequence).

V is TRBV7-9 and J is TRBJ1-1, with D tentatively TRBD1 (6 bases). V was pared by 2 bases and J by 4 bases, with 11 bases between. From germline, CDR1 is SEHNR and CDR2 FQNEAQ (reference sequence). The CDR3 loop spans 14 amino acids. As DNA, the CDR3 is TGTGCCAGCAGCTTACAGGGGATGAGCACTGAAGCTTTCTTT. Its protein is CASSLQGMSTEAFF.

To note about this clone: The junction shows a germline mismatch at one end, possibly a read error. The chain combines TRBV7-9 with TRBJ2-7, with D unresolved. This CDR3 is 14 amino acids long. CDR1 is SEHNR, CDR2 FQNEAQ, per germline (reference sequence). The CDR3 DNA is TGTTCCAGCAGCTTAGATCTACCCCCCTACGAGCAGTACTTC. This sequence encodes CSSSLDLPPYEQYF.

The chain links TRBV19 to TRBJ1-6; 8 bases are shared with TRBD1. This CDR3 spans 12 amino acids. The V and J ends lost 11 bases and 7 bases, in that order; junction bases with no gene match: 4. CDR1 LNHDA and CDR2 SQIVND come from the germline V gene (reference sequence). CDR3 residues: CAARQGNSPLHF. CDR3 DNA sequence: TGTGCCGCCCGACAGGGGAATTCACCCCTCCACTTT.

Worth noting for this clone: The sample has other DNA sequences that encode this CDR3 too. V and J are TRBV27 and TRBJ1-5, with TRBD1 as a possible D gene (5 bases). The germline CDR1 and CDR2 sequences are MNHEY and SMNVEV (reference sequence). The CDR3 runs 15 residues. V was clipped by 8 bases and J by 1 base, with 15 bases between them. Written as DNA, the CDR3 is TGTGCCAGCCGACAGTTTGCGGGAAGCAATCAGCCCCAGCATTTT. Its translation: CASRQFAGSNQPQHF.

The chain carries TRBV5-5 and TRBJ1-5, with D uncertain. The CDR3 sequence is 16 residues long. Trimming removed 0 bases at V and 3 bases at J, with 13 bases between. Looked up from germline, CDR1 is SGHKS and CDR2 is YYEKEE (reference sequence). The CDR3 DNA reads TGTGCCAGCAGCTTGGATGAGGTCCCCCACAATCAGCCCCAGCATTTT. It yields the protein CASSLDEVPHNQPQHF.

The chain links TRBV30 to TRBJ2-7; 8 bases agree with TRBD1. This CDR3 comprises 11 residues. Germline V gene lookup returns CDR1 GTSNPN and CDR2 SVGIG (reference sequence). V shed 5 bases and J 5 bases; nucleotides not matched to a gene: 2. The CDR3 DNA follows: TGTGCCTGGGCGACAGGGGACGAGCAGTACTTC. Translating it yields CAWATGDEQYF. Drawing the rest from reference TRBV30 and TRBJ2-7, the complete variable domain is SQTIHQWPATLVQPVGSPLSLECTVEGTSNPNLYWYRQAAGRGLQLLFYSVGIGQISSEVPQNLSASRPQDRQFILSSKKLLLSDSGFYLCAWATGDEQYFGPGTRLTVT.

The rearrangement uses TRBV15 and TRBJ2-1; tentatively, D is TRBD2 (6 bases). The V gene's germline CDR1 is LNHNV and CDR2 YYDKDF (reference sequence). The CDR3 loop spans 15 amino acids. V lost 0 bases and J 5 bases, leaving 11 bases between the germline ends. DNA of the CDR3: TGTGCCACCAGCAGAGATGGGATAGCGGACAATGAGCAGTTCTTC. This gives the protein CATSRDGIADNEQFF.

The chain combines TRBV28 with TRBJ2-7, with unresolved D. Between the trimmed V and J ends, which lost 4 bases and 6 bases, there was a span of 10 bases. Looked up from germline, CDR1 is MDHEN and CDR2 is SYDVKM. CDR3 length: 12 amino acids. The CDR3 coding sequence is TGTGCCAGCAGTTCCCCGCGTGGCGAGCAGTACTTC. Its protein product is CASSSPRGEQYF.

The chain combines TRBV7-2 with TRBJ2-5; 7 bases agree with TRBD1. The germline V gene has CDR1 SGHTA and CDR2 FQGNSA. The J segment lost 5 bases and the V segment lost 6 bases, leaving 15 bases of the junction unmatched. This CDR3 comprises 16 residues. The CDR3 DNA is TGTGCCAGCAGTTCGAAAGGAACAGGGGATGAGGAGACCCAGTACTTC. As protein: CASSSKGTGDEETQYF.